Below, one T cell receptor beta chain is given with its context. The data belong to a study of blood T cell repertoires in COVID-19. As for the study in general: From the United States, Italy and Spain came samples of acute and convalescent COVID-19.

Source study methods: Nucleated cell number was recorded as an estimate derived from reference gene primer amplification. Profiling relied on immunoSEQ multiplex PCR, and the TCRdb table lists in-frame clones only, not all of them. V and J calls and clone size are given by that table; D and trimming were obtained from the DNA. Of approximately 250,000 clones listed, around 87% are singletons. The TCR originated in a man younger than 35 with active or convalescent COVID-19. Sample: peripheral blood.

CDR3 in DNA: TGTGCTAGTGGGGTAGGACAGGGGCCCCAGCATTTT. Translated: CASGVGQGPQHF. The chain couples TRBV12-5 to TRBJ1-5; 8 positions match TRBD1. The CDR3 sequence is 12 residues long. Per germline, CDR1 LGHNT and CDR2 FRNRAP. The trim removed 6 bases at V and 9 bases at J, leaving 4 bases unmatched.